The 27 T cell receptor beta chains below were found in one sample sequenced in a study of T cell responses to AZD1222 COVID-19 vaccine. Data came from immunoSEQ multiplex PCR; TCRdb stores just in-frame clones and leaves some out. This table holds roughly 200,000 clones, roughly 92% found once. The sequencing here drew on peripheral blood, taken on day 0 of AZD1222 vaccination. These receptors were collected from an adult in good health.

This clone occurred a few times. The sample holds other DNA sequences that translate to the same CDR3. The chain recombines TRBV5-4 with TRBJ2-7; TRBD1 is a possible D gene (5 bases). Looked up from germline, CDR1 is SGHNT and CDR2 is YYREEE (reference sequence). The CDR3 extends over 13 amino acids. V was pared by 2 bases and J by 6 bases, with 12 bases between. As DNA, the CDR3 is TGTGCCAGCAGCTTCCGGCAGGGTGGCGAGCAGTACTTC. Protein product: CASSFRQGGEQYF.

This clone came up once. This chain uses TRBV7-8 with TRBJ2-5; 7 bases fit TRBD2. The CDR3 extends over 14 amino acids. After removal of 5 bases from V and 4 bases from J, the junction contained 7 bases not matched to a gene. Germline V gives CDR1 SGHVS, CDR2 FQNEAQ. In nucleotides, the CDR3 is TGTGCCAGCAGCCAACGCACGGGGGGAGAGACCCAGTACTTC. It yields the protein CASSQRTGGETQYF.

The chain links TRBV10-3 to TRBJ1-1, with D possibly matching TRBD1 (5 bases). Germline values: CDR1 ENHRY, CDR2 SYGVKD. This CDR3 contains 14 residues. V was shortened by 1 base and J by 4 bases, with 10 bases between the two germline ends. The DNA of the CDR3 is TGTGCCATCAGTGAGTTAGAGGGGACCACTGAAGCTTTCTTT. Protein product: CAISELEGTTEAFF.

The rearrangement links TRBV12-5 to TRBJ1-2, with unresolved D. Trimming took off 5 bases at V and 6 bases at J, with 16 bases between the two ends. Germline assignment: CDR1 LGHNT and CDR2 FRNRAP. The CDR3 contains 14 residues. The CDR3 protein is CASGAPRSSHGYTF. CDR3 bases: TGTGCTAGTGGTGCCCCCCGGTCGTCCCATGGCTACACCTTC.

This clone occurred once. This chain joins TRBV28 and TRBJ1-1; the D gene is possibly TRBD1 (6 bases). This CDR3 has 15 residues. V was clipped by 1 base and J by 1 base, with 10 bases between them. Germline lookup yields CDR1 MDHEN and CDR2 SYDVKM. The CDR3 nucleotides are TGTGCCAGCAGTTTATCCCAGGGGTGGAACACTGAAGCTTTCTTT. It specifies CASSLSQGWNTEAFF.

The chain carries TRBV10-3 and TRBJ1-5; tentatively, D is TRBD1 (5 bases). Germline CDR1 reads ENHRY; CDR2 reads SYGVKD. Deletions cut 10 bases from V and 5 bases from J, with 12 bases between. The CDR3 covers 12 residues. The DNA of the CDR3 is TGTGCCACGACGGGGGGAGATCAGCCCCAGCATTTT. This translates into CATTGGDQPQHF.

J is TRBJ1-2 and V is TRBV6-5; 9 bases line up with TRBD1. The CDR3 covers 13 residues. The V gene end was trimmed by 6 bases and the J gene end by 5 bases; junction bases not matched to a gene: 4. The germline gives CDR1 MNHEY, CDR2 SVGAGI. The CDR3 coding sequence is TGTGCCAGCAGAGGCGGGACAGGGTATGGCTACACCTTC. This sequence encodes CASRGGTGYGYTF.

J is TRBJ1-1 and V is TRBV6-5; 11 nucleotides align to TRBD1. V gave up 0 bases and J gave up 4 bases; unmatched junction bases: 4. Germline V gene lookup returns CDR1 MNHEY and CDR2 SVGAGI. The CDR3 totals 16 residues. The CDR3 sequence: CASSYSKGTGGTEAFF. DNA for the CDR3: TGTGCCAGCAGTTACTCGAAAGGGACAGGGGGCACTGAAGCTTTCTTT.

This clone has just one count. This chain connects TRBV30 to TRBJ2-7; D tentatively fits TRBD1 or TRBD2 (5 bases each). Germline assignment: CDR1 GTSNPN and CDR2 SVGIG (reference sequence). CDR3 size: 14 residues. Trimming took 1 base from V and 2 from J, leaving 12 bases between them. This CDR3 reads CAWSGVGDPYEQYF. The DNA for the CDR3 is TGTGCCTGGAGTGGGGTGGGGGACCCCTACGAGCAGTACTTC.

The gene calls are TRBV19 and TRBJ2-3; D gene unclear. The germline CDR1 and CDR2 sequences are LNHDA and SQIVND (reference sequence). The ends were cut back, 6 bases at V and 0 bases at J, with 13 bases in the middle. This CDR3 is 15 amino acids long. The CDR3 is CASSPTSRSTDTQYF. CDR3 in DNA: TGTGCCAGTAGCCCAACCTCCCGGAGCACAGATACGCAGTATTTT.

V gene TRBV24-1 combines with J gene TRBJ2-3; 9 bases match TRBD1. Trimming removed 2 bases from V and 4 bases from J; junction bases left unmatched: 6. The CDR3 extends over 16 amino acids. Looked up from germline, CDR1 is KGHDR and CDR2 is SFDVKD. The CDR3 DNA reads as TGTGCCACCAGTGATTCGGGACAGGGTTACGCAGATACGCAGTATTTT. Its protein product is CATSDSGQGYADTQYF.

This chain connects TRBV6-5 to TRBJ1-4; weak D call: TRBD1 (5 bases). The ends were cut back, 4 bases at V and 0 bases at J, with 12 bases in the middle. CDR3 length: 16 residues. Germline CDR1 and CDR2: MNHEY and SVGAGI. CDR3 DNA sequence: TGTGCCAGCAGTTTCCACCAACAGGCAACTAATGAAAAACTGTTTTTT. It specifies CASSFHQQATNEKLFF.

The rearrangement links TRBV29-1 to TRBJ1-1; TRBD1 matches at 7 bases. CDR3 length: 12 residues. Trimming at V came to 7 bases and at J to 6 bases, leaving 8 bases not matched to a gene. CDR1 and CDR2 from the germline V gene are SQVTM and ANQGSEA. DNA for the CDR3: TGCAGCGCTACAAGGGGGCCCTCTGAAGCTTTCTTT. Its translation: CSATRGPSEAFF.

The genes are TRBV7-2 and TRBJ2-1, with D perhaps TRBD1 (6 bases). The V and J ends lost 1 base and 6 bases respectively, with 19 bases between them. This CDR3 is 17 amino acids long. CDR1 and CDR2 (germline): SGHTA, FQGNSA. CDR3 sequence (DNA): TGTGCCAGCAGCTTAGTAGGTAATCGGGACATCGGCAATGAGCAGTTCTTC. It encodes CASSLVGNRDIGNEQFF.

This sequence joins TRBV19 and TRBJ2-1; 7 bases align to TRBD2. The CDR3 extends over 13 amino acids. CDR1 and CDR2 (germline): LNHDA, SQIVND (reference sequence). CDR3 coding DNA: TGTGCGTCGGGGGGAACCTCCTACAATGAGCAGTTCTTC. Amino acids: CASGGTSYNEQFF.

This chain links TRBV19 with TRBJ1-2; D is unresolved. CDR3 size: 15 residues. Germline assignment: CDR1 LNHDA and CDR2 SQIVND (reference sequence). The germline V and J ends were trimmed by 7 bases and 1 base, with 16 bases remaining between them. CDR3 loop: CASNEPGPDNYGYTF. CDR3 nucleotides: TGTGCCAGTAATGAACCGGGCCCTGATAACTATGGCTACACCTTC.

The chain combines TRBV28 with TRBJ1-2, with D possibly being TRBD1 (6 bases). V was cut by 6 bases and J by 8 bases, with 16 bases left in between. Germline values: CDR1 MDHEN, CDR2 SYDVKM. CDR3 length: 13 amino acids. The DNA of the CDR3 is TGTGCCAGCAGCACGCCGGGACAACTCGGCTACACCTTC. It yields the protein CASSTPGQLGYTF.

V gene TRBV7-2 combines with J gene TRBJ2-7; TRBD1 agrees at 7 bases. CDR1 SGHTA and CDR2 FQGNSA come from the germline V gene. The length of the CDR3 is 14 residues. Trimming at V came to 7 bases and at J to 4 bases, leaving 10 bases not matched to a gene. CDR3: CASNTQGVNYEQYF. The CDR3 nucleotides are TGTGCCAGCAACACGCAGGGGGTTAATTACGAGCAGTACTTC.

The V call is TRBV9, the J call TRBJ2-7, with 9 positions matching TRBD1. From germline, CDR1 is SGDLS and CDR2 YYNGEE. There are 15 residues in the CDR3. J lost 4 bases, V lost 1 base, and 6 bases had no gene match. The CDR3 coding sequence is TGTGCCAGCAGCGTAAATCCGACAGGGGGTTACGAGCAGTACTTC. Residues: CASSVNPTGGYEQYF.

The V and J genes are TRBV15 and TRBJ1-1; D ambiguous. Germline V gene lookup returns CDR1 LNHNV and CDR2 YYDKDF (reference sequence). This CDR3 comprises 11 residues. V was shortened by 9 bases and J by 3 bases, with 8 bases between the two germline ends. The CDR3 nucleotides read TGTGCCACGAGAAGGGACACTGAAGCTTTCTTT. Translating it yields CATRRDTEAFF.

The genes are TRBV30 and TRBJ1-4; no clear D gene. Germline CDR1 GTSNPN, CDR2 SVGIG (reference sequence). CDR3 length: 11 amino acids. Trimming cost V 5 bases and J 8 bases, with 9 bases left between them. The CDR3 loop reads CAWANLEKLFF. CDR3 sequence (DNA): TGTGCCTGGGCAAATTTAGAAAAACTGTTTTTT.

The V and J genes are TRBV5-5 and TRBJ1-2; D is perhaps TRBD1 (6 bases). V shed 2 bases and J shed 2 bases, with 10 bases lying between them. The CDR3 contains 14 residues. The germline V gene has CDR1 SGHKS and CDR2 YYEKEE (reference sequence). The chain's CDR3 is CASSFEQGNYGYTF. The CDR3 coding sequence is TGTGCCAGCAGCTTTGAACAGGGAAACTATGGCTACACCTTC.

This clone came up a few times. CDR3 amino acids: CASSYEAYYGYTF. The DNA for the CDR3 is TGTGCCAGCAGTTACGAGGCTTACTATGGCTACACCTTC. This chain connects TRBV6-2 or TRBV6-3 to TRBJ1-2; D gene uncertain. The CDR3 runs to 13 residues. Trimming took off 2 bases at V and 3 bases at J, with 7 bases between the two ends. CDR1 MNHEY and CDR2 SVGEGT come from the germline V gene.

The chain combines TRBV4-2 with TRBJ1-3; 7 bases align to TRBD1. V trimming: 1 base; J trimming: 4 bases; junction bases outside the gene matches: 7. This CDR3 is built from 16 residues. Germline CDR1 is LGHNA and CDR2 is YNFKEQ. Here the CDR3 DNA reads TGTGCCAGCAGCCAAGGGGGGACAGATTACGGAAACACCATATATTTT. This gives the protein CASSQGGTDYGNTIYF.

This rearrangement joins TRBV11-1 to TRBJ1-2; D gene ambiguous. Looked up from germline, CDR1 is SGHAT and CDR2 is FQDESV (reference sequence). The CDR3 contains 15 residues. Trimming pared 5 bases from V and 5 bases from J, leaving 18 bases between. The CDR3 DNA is TGTGCCAGCAGCCCTCTTGGCCCCACTCTATATGGCTACACCTTC. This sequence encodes CASSPLGPTLYGYTF.

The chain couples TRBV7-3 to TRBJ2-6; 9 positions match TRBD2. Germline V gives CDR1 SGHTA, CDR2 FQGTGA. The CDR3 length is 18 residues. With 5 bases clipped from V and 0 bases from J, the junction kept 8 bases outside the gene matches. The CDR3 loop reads CASSPFAGGVSGANVLTF. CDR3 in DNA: TGTGCCAGCAGCCCCTTTGCGGGGGGGGTCTCTGGGGCCAACGTCCTGACTTTC.

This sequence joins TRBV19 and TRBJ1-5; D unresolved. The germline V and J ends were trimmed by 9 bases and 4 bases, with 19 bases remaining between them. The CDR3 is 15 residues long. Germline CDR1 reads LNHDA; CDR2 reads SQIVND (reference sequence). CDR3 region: CASAGGKVWNQPQHF. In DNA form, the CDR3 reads TGTGCCAGCGCCGGCGGGAAGGTATGGAATCAGCCCCAGCATTTT.